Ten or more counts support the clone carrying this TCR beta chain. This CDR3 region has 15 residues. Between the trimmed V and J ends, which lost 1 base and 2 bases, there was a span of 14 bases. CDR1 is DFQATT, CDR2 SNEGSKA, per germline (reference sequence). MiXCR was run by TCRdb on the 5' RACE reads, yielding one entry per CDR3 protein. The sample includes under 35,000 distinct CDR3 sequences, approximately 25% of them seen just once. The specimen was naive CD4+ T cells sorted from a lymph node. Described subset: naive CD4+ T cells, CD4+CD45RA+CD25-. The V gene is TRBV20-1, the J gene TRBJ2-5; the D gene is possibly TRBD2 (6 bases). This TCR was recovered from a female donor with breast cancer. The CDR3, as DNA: TGCAGTGCTAGAGGGCCCAGCGGGCTGCAAGAGACCCAGTACTTC. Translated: CSARGPSGLQETQYF.